This T cell receptor beta chain is drawn from a study of T cell repertoires in cytomegalovirus infection. Study-level findings and limits: Clonotype analysis showed dominance of the ex vivo response by HLA-C-restricted CMV-specific TCR beta clonotypes. Summed frequency of shared TCR beta families picked out CMV carriers who also had the relevant HLA.

The table lists this clonotype with many counts. What it recognizes is unknown. Germline CDR1 SGHVS, CDR2 FQNEAQ. The CDR3 covers 17 residues. V lost 4 bases to trimming and J lost 3 bases, with 22 bases between them. From the reads, TCRdb called clonotypes with MiXCR, one entry per CDR3 protein. The sample has about 440,000 distinct CDR3 sequences, approximately 30% seen once. Sequencing input: PBMCs. The source of this sequence is a human donor in good health (CMV status not recorded). Some clones in this sample may be carry-over from other donors' samples. This chain links TRBV7-8 with TRBJ2-7; maybe TRBD1 (5 bases). The CDR3 region has the DNA TGTGCCAGCAGCTCCCCCATGACACAGGCAGCCAGCTACGAGCAGTACTTC. Translation gives CASSSPMTQAASYEQYF.